The present T cell receptor beta chain was sequenced within a study of T cell changes during pregnancy in multiple sclerosis. Sequencing was performed with immunoSEQ multiplex PCR; in TCRdb, only in-frame clones are kept and a portion is missing. The repertoire holds some 40,000 clones, with roughly 88% as singletons. In germline, CDR1 is SQVTM, CDR2 ANQGSEA. CDR3 size: 19 residues. Deletions cut 6 bases from V and 0 bases from J, with 26 bases between. The source of this sequence is a female donor with multiple sclerosis, enrolled in a pregnancy study. The V gene is TRBV29-1, the J gene TRBJ1-4; the D gene is possibly TRBD1 (6 bases). Specimen: CD8+ T cells from peripheral blood mononuclear cells, collected in the first trimester of pregnancy. The CDR3 nucleotides are TGCAGCGTCTCAACCTCCGAGGTGGGGACATATGCAACTAATGAAAAACTGTTTTTT. Its protein is CSVSTSEVGTYATNEKLFF.